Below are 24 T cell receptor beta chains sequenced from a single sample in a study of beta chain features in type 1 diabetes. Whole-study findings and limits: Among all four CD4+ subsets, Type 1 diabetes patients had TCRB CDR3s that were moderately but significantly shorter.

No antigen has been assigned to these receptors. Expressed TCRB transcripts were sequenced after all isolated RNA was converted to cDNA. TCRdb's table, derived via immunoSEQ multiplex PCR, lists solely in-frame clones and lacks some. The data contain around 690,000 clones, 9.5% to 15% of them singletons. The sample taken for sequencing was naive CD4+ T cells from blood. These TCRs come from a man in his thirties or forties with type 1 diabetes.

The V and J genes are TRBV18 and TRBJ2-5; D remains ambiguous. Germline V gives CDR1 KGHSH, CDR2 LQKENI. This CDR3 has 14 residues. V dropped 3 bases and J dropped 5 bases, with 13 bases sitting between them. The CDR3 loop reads CASSPPTIGETQYF. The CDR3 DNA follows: TGTGCCAGCTCACCGCCAACCATCGGGGAGACCCAGTACTTC.

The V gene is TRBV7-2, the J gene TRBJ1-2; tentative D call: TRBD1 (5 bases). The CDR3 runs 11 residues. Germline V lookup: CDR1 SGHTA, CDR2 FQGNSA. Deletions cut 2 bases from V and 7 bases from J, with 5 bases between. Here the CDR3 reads CASSLRGGYTF. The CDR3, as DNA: TGTGCCAGCAGCTTAAGGGGTGGCTACACCTTC.

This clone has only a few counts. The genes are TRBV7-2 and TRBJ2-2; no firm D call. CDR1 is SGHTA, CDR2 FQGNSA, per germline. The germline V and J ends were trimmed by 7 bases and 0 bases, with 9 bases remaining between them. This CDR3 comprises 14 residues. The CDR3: CASIIAPNTGELFF. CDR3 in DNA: TGTGCCAGCATAATTGCCCCGAACACCGGGGAGCTGTTTTTT.

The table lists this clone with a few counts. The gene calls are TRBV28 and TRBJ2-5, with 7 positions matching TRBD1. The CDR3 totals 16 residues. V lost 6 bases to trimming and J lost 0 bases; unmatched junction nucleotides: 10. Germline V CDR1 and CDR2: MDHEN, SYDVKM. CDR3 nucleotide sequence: TGTGCCAGCAGAGAATCACGGGACAGCTACCAAGAGACCCAGTACTTC. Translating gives CASRESRDSYQETQYF.

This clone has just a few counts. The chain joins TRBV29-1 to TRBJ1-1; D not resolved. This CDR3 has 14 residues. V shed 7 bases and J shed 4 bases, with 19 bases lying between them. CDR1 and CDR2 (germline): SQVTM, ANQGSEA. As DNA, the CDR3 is TGCAGCGCCAGCCCCCTAGACATTCGCACTGAAGCTTTCTTT. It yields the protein CSASPLDIRTEAFF.

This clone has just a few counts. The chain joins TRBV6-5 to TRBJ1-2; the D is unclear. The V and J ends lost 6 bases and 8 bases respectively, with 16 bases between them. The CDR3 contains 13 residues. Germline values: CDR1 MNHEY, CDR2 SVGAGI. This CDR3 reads CASRPGPDRGYTF. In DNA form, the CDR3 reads TGTGCCAGCAGACCGGGTCCCGATCGGGGCTACACCTTC.

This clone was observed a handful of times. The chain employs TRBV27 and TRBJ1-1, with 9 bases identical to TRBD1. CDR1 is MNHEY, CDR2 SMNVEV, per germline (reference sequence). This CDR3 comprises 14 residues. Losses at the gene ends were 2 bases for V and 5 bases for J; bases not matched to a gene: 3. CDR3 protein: CASSLNRGQTEAFF. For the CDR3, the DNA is TGTGCCAGCAGTTTAAACAGGGGGCAAACTGAAGCTTTCTTT.

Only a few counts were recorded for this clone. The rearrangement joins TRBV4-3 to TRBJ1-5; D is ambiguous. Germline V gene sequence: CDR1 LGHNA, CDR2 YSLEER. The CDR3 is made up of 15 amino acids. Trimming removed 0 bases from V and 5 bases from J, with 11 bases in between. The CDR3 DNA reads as TGCGCCAGCAGCCAAGACTCAGCTTCGGATCAGCCCCAGCATTTT. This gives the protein CASSQDSASDQPQHF.

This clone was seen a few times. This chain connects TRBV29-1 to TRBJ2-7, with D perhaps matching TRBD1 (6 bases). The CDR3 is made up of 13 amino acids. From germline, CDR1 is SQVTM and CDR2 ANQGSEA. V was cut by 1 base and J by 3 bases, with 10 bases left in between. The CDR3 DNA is TGCAGCGTTGAAGGGGGGCAGGGCTACGAGCAGTACTTC. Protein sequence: CSVEGGQGYEQYF.

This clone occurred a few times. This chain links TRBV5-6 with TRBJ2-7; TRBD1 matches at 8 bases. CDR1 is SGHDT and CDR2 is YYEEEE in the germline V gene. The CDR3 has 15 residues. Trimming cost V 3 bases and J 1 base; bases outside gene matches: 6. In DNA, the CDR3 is TGTGCCAGCAGCTCTCGGACAGGGAATTCCTACGAGCAGTACTTC. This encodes CASSSRTGNSYEQYF.

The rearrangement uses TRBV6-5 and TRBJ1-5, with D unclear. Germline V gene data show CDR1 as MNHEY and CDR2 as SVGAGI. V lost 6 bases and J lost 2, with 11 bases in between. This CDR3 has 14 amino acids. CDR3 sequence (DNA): TGTGCCAGCAGGCACGCCGAGGGCAATCAGCCCCAGCATTTT. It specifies CASRHAEGNQPQHF.

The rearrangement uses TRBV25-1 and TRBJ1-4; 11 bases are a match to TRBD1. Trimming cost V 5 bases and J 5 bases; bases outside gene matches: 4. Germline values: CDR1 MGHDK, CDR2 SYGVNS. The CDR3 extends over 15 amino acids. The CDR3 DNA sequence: TGTGCCAGCAGTCATCGGACAGGGGGCAATGAAAAACTGTTTTTT. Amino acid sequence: CASSHRTGGNEKLFF.

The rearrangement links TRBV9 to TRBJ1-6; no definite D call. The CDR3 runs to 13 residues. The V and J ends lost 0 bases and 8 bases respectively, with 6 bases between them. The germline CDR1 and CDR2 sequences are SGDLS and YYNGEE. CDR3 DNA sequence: TGTGCCAGCAGCGTAGGAGCCGATTCACCCCTCCACTTT. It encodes CASSVGADSPLHF.

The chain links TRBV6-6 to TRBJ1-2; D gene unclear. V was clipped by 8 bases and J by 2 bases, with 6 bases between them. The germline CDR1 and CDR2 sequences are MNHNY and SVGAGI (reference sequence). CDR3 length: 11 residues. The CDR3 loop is CASGGNYGYTF. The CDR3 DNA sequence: TGTGCCAGCGGTGGAAACTATGGCTACACCTTC.

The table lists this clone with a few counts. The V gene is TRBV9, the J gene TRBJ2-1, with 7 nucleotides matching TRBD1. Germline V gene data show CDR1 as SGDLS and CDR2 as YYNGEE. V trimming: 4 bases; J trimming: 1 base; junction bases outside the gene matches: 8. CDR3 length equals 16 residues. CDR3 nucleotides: TGTGCCAGCAGCCCCCCCGGACAGGCTTCCTACAATGAGCAGTTCTTC. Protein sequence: CASSPPGQASYNEQFF.

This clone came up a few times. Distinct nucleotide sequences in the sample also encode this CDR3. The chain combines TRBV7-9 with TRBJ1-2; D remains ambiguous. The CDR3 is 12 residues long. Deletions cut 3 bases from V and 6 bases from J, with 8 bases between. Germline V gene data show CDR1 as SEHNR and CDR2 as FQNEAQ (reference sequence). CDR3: CASSFSGDGYTF. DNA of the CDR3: TGTGCCAGCAGCTTCTCAGGAGATGGCTACACCTTC.

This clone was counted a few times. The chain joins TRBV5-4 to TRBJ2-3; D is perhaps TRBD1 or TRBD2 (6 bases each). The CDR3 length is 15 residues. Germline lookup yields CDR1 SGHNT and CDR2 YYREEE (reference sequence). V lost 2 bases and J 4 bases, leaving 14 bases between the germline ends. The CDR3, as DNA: TGTGCCAGCAGCTTAGGGGGGCTAAGGGCAGATACGCAGTATTTT. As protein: CASSLGGLRADTQYF.

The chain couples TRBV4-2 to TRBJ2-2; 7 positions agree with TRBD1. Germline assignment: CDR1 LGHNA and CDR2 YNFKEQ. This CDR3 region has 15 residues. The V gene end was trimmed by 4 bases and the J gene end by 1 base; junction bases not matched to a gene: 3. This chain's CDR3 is CASSPRTGNTGELFF. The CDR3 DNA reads TGTGCCAGCAGCCCTAGGACAGGGAACACCGGGGAGCTGTTTTTT.

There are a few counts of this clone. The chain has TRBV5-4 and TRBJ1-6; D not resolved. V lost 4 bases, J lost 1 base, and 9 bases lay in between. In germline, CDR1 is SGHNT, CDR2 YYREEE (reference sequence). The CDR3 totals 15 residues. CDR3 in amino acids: CASSPPGSYNSPLHF. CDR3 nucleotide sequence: TGTGCCAGCAGCCCCCCGGGGTCCTATAATTCACCCCTCCACTTT.

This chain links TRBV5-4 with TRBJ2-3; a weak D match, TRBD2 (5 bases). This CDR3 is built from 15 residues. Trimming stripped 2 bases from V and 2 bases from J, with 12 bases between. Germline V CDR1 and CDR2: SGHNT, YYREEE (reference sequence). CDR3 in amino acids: CASSFNRDYTDTQYF. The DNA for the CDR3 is TGTGCCAGCAGCTTCAACAGAGACTACACAGATACGCAGTATTTT.

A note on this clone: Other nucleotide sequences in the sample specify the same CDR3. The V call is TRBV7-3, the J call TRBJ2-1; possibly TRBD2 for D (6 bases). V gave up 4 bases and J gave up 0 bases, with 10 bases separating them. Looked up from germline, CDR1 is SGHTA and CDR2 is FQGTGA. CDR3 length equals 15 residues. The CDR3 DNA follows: TGTGCCAGCAGCTCAGCGGGTCTCTCCTACAATGAGCAGTTCTTC. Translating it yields CASSSAGLSYNEQFF.

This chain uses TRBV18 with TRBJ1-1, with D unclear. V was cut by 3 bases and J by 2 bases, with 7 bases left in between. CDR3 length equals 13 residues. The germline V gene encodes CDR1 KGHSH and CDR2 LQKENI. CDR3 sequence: CASSPQYNTEAFF. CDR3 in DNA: TGTGCCAGCTCACCCCAATATAACACTGAAGCTTTCTTT.

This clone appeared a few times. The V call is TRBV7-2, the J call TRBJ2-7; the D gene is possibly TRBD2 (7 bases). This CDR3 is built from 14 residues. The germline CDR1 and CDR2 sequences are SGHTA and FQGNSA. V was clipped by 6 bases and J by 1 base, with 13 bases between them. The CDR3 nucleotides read TGTGCCAGCAGTCCTCGGGGGGCATCCTACGAGCAGTACTTC. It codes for CASSPRGASYEQYF.

In DNA, the CDR3 is TGTGCCAGCAGCACAGGGGAAGGGGCGACCCAGTACTTC. This sequence encodes CASSTGEGATQYF. This rearrangement joins TRBV7-2 to TRBJ2-5, with TRBD1 identical over 7 bases. The trim removed 5 bases at V and 7 bases at J, leaving 7 bases unmatched. The CDR3 runs 13 residues. CDR1 is SGHTA, CDR2 FQGNSA, per germline.